This T cell receptor (beta chain) was sequenced in a study of T cell responses to AZD1222 COVID-19 vaccine. The study's findings and limits: Regions left unmutated in variants are reportedly the target of nearly half of spike-specific TCRs. White British ancestry dominated among donors, who included more females, and clonal diversity was possibly underestimated.

As for this clone: The target antigen is unknown.

The CDR3 is 15 residues long. The germline V and J ends were trimmed by 6 bases and 3 bases, with 14 bases remaining between them. CDR1 MNHEY and CDR2 SVGAGI come from the germline V gene. Produced via immunoSEQ multiplex PCR; TCRdb's table is partial and in-frame only. The top ten clones hold over 2% of a sample with about 93,000 clones, around 89% of them seen once. The analysis combined second doses at about 4 or about 12 weeks. The chain couples TRBV6-5 to TRBJ1-4; D may be TRBD1 (6 bases). This specimen consisted of peripheral blood, obtained 28 days after the second AZD1222 dose. This clonotype originated in an adult who received the AZD1222 COVID-19 vaccine. The chain's CDR3 is CASRVGSGANEKLFF. CDR3 bases: TGTGCCAGCAGGGTCGGGTCAGGGGCTAATGAAAAACTGTTTTTT.